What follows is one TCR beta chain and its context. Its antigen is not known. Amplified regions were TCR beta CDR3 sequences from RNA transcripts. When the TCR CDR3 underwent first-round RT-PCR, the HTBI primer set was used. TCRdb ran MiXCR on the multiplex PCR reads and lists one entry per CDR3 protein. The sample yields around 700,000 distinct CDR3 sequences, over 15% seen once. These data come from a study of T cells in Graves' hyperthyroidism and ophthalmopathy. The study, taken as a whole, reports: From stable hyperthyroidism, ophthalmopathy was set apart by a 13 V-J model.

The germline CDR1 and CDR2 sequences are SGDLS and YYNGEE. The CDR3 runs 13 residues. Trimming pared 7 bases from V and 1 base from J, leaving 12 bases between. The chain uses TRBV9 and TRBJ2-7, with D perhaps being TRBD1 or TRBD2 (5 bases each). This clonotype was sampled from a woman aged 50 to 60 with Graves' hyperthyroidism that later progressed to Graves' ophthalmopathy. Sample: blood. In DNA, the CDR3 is TGTGCCAGCGGACGGGACCTATCCTACGAGCAGTACTTC. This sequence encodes CASGRDLSYEQYF.